This T cell receptor (beta chain) emerged from a study of control samples from healthy donors and cancer patients. Trimming took 6 bases from V and 0 from J, leaving 15 bases between them. CDR3 size: 16 residues. Germline lookup yields CDR1 LNHNV and CDR2 YYDKDF (reference sequence). Libraries were prepared by immunoSEQ multiplex PCR; TCRdb keeps only in-frame clonotypes and omits some of them. The table has nearly 200,000 clones, approximately 91% seen once. The sample taken for sequencing was blood. This TCR was sampled from a man aged 30 to 39 in good health. V usage is TRBV15 and J usage is TRBJ2-1; D is unresolved. DNA of the CDR3: TGTGCCACCAGTAACCAGCCGGCTACCTCCTACAATGAGCAGTTCTTC. This codes for CATSNQPATSYNEQFF.